The sequence of this T cell receptor beta chain was determined in a study of human T cells and chemical hapten exposure. Overall study context: The sensitizing agent was 2% DPC, placed on about 2 cm by about 2 cm of upper inner arm skin. For the roughly 25-week duration of the study, patients were given weekly doses of diphenylcyclopropenone on the scalp. Whole-study findings and limits: Counts of expanded TCRs (at PT1) showed a positive correlation with patch test score.

Specified time point: patch test 1, 2 weeks after DPC sensitization. The sample's treatment: therapeutic diphenylcyclopropenone sensitization with weekly scalp DPC. Before extraction, the whole blood was not fractionated, and total RNA was taken from it. Only after blood had been drawn was each patch test applied. The germline CDR1 and CDR2 sequences are LGHDT and YNNKEL (reference sequence). V shed 0 bases and J 14 bases; nucleotides not matched to a gene: 8. This CDR3 has 13 amino acids. TCRdb reprocessed the RACE reads with MiXCR, giving one entry per CDR3 protein. There are under 60,000 distinct CDR3 sequences in the sample; more than 9.5% occur only once, and approximately 1.8% lies in the top ten. A few counts support this clonotype. Its target is not known.

The sequencing used whole blood, collected in connection with sensitization to the hapten diphenylcyclopropenone (DPC). This clonotype was sampled from a middle-aged woman with alopecia areata. Some clones in this sample may be carry-over from other donors' samples. The chain uses TRBV3-1 and TRBJ2-3; 7 nucleotides align to TRBD2. CDR3 amino acids: CASSQERLAPWYF. CDR3 nucleotides: TGTGCCAGCAGCCAAGAAAGACTAGCCCCCTGGTATTTT.